This paragraph reports one TCR beta chain. The data were taken from a study of blood T cell repertoires in COVID-19. For the study at large: Sample material is recorded as cDNA or gDNA derived from T cells, B-cell-depleted T cells, or PBMCs.

Assay: immunoSEQ multiplex PCR; the TCRdb copy retains only in-frame clones and omits some. The table has a few hundred thousand clones, around 89% seen once. The sequencing input was PBMCs or T cells enriched from blood (not recorded which). This TCR was sampled from a woman aged 18-35 years who had recovered from COVID-19.

CDR3 in amino acids: CASSPSRDSRNTGELFF. CDR3 in DNA: TGTGCCAGCTCACCCAGCCGGGACAGTCGAAACACCGGGGAGCTGTTTTTT. The gene calls are TRBV18 and TRBJ2-2; 7 bases map to TRBD1. The length of the CDR3 is 17 residues. Germline CDR1 KGHSH, CDR2 LQKENI. With V trimmed by 3 bases and J by 2 bases, 9 bases remained unmatched.